A single T cell receptor beta chain is shown here with its context. Its recognized antigen is unknown. No much larger clonotype is one base removed from it; base qualities were not supplied. The data originate from a study of Ad26.COV2.S vaccination and SARS-CoV-2 variants (dated by TCRdb to 2020 to 2022). Study-wide context: Vaccine-arm donors were drawn from COV1001, a multicentre, randomized, double-blind, placebo-controlled phase I-IIa trial of Ad26.COV2.S in healthy adults. Dosing of Ad26.COV2.S was intramuscular, at either 5x10^10 or 1x10^11 viral particles, delivered as one shot or as two shots spaced 56 days apart. Trial participants were randomized into five groups of five: low-dose or high-dose Ad26.COV2.S given once or twice, or placebo on both occasions. TCRbeta repertoire sequencing served as the tool for gauging how specific and how broad the SARS-CoV-2-reactive T cell receptors were following Ad26.COV2.S vaccination. The TCR-sequenced set comprised around 30 samples: roughly 19 Ad26.COV2.S vaccine recipients, 5 placebo recipients and 8 SARS-CoV-2 convalescent individuals. Blinding of investigators to trial group allocation was maintained during experiments and outcome assessment.

Per the publication, the treatment or condition label means: 15 to 20 received Ad26.COV2.S at low or high dose, single or two shots; roughly five received placebo; per-sample allocation not given. Repertoires of vaccine and placebo recipients were sequenced from samples taken on day 63 after the first injection. Between 29 July and 7 August 2020, Cohort 1b enrolled 25 adults aged 18-55 years at one site in Boston, USA. As a vaccine, Ad26.COV2.S was a replication-incompetent adenovirus type 26 vector that expressed a prefusion-stabilized SARS-CoV-2 spike protein derived from the original Wuhan strain. Study-wide findings and limitations: The study lacked the statistical power to compare responses across vaccine doses or regimens. After vaccination, spike-specific CD8+ and CD4+ T cell responses were reported to show substantial breadth. It was noted by the authors that total T cell responses may have been underestimated by the TCR breadth and depth analyses. Vaccine and placebo recipients had similar non-spike TCR breadth, a finding consistent with the vaccine containing only spike. Compared with placebo recipients, Ad26.COV2.S recipients showed higher spike-specific TCR breadth (P = 0.0014).

The immunoSEQ Assay was the method used to sequence TCRbeta CDR3 regions. After extraction, genomic DNA underwent amplification by bias-controlled multiplex PCR, followed by high-throughput sequencing. The authors' pipeline ran thus. Collapsing and filtering of sequences were performed to quantify the absolute abundance of each unique TCRbeta CDR3 region. Usable DNA was measured by amplifying reference genes present in all nucleated cells, and TCRbeta template counts were normalized to that usable DNA to estimate T cell fraction. Repertoire TCRs were annotated as SARS-CoV-2-specific by exact matching of V gene, CDR3 amino acid sequence and J gene to a known reactive TCR set. The reference SARS-CoV-2 TCR set came from MIRA and was filtered for enrichment in COVID-19-positive ImmuneCODE repertoires, removing public or cross-reactive TCRs. Using the MIRA antigens, annotated TCRs were further analysed by specific ORF or by position within an ORF. Depth was the summed frequency of annotated unique rearrangements, while breadth was defined as annotated unique rearrangements over total unique productive rearrangements. Group comparisons of TCR breadth used two-sided Wilcoxon rank-sum tests. The table comes from immuneACCESS by way of TCRdb, which keeps in-frame sequences with V and J called. Part of the clones is missing from these tables; in studies checked, under half for an unresolved V gene and the rest for unknown reasons. Clone size and the V and J calls come from that table; the DNA yielded D and trimming. This sample holds 250,000 or so clones; roughly 85% were observed only once. Just under 3% of the sample is taken by the ten largest.

The CDR3 measures 14 amino acids from cysteine to phenylalanine. The sequence is cut down to CDR3 DNA, 42 bases in frame from base 1. The germline V gene sets CDR1 to SNHLY and CDR2 to FYNNEI. V loses 7 bases, J loses 0 bases, and the germline ends lie 12 bases apart. The source of this sequence is a person aged 18-65 years who received the Ad26.COV2.S COVID-19 vaccine or a placebo. The chain links TRBV2 with TRBJ1-1; the D gene lacks a confident call. Sequenced here: peripheral blood, sampled in a trial of Ad26.COV2.S vaccine versus placebo. The DNA sequence is given as TGTGCCAGCACCCTAAACCGGGTGAACACTGAAGCTTTCTTT. Translation gives CASTLNRVNTEAFF.